Included here is one TCR beta chain sequence, with context. Antigen: not known. Using immunoSEQ multiplex PCR, the repertoire was profiled, and TCRdb retains in-frame clones only, with some absent. The sample shows about 120,000 clones, 75% to 90% of them seen only once. This entry is derived from a study of T cell responses to AZD1222 COVID-19 vaccine. Notes on the study in general: Per reports, nearly half of all spike-specific TCRs target regions that are unmutated in variants.

The CDR3 spans 13 residues. Deletions cut 4 bases from V and 7 bases from J, with 14 bases between. Germline V gene sequence: CDR1 LGHDT, CDR2 YNNKEL (reference sequence). This TCR was recovered from an adult in good health. The specimen was peripheral blood, collected on day 0 of MenACWY control vaccination. J is TRBJ2-7 and V is TRBV3-1 (or the pseudogene TRBV3-2); tentative D call: TRBD2 (5 bases). The CDR3 nucleotides read TGTGCCAGCAGCCTTCTGACTACCGGGGAGCAGTACTTC. It specifies CASSLLTTGEQYF.